The 9 T cell receptor beta chains below all came from one sample that was sequenced in a study of molecular identifiers for immune sequencing clone quantification. In TCRdb, the PCR reads were re-called with MiXCR into one record per CDR3 protein. The sample shows more than 300,000 distinct CDR3 sequences, about a fifth of them seen only once. The sequencing input was naive CD8+ T cells from blood, with Jurkat cell RNA spiked in. As for subset: FACS-sorted CD8+CD4-CCR7+CD45RA+ naive T cells. These receptors were collected from a human donor in good health. Some libraries in this study had Jurkat cell RNA spiked in.

This clonotype was seen many times. V and J are TRBV7-2 and TRBJ2-2, with D possibly TRBD1 on 6 matching bases. The germline V gene encodes CDR1 SGHTA and CDR2 FQGNSA. The length of the CDR3 is 15 residues. The V end was cut by 6 bases, the J end by 1 base, with 12 bases between. This CDR3 reads CASRGQRENTGELFF. The CDR3 DNA reads as TGTGCCAGCAGAGGACAGCGAGAGAACACCGGGGAGCTGTTTTTT.

The chain couples TRBV9 to TRBJ2-3; D possibly corresponds to TRBD1 (5 bases). The CDR3 length is 17 residues. With 4 bases removed from V and 2 bases from J, the gap between germline ends came to 20 bases. Germline V lookup: CDR1 SGDLS, CDR2 YYNGEE. CDR3 DNA sequence: TGTGCCAGCAGCTACAACTCCGGACAACACGACACAGATACGCAGTATTTT. This translates into CASSYNSGQHDTDTQYF.

For this clonotype: This may be a read error, as it is one base from a much larger clone. This sequence joins TRBV5-1 and TRBJ2-3; D gene ambiguous. The J call may be wrong; the DNA end is better matched by TRBJ1-5. Germline CDR1 reads SGHRS; CDR2 reads YFSETQ. The CDR3 runs to 15 residues. The CDR3 DNA reads TGCGCCAGCAAGTCCTGGCCTACTAGCACAGATACGCAGCATTTT. It encodes CASKSWPTSTDTQHF.

At least ten counts were recorded for this clonotype. V and J are TRBV27 and TRBJ2-4; no clear D. This CDR3 has 16 amino acids. Per the germline V gene, CDR1 is MNHEY and CDR2 is SMNVEV (reference sequence). V was cut by 7 bases and J by 0 bases, with 16 bases left in between. DNA for the CDR3: TGTGCCAGCACCGATATCGTTGGGCTAGCCAAAAACATTCAGTACTTC. As protein: CASTDIVGLAKNIQYF.

V is TRBV19 and J is TRBJ2-1, with D hard to call. With 7 bases removed from V and 2 bases from J, the gap between germline ends came to 12 bases. The CDR3 consists of 14 residues. Germline loops: CDR1 LNHDA, CDR2 SQIVND (reference sequence). CDR3 in DNA: TGTGCCAGTACCCATGGGTTGCCCTACAATGAGCAGTTCTTC. Translation: CASTHGLPYNEQFF.

This chain uses TRBV12-3 or TRBV12-4 with TRBJ2-3; no clear D gene. The V end was cut by 8 bases, the J end by 2 bases, with 8 bases between. The length of the CDR3 is 12 residues. The CDR3 DNA reads TGTGCCAGCGATTCCCCCACAGATACGCAGTATTTT. Translated: CASDSPTDTQYF.

There are a few counts of this clonotype. The chain carries TRBV4-1 and TRBJ2-5; D possibly corresponds to TRBD2 (6 bases). The CDR3 length is 17 residues. Trimming removed 0 bases at V and 1 base at J, with 15 bases between. Germline lookup yields CDR1 MGHRA and CDR2 YSYEKL. Here the CDR3 reads CASSQEGPLALQETQYF. The CDR3 bases are TGCGCCAGCAGCCAAGAAGGTCCTCTAGCGCTCCAAGAGACCCAGTACTTC.

This clonotype was seen repeatedly, ten times or more. The rearrangement links TRBV6-5 to TRBJ2-6, with no clear D. V gave up 5 bases and J gave up 2 bases, with 13 bases separating them. Germline values: CDR1 MNHEY, CDR2 SVGAGI. The CDR3 contains 16 residues. CDR3 bases: TGTGCCAGCAGTCCCACCCTGTCCCCTGGGGCCAACGTCCTGACTTTC. This translates into CASSPTLSPGANVLTF.

This clonotype was observed many times. The V gene is TRBV6-5, the J gene TRBJ2-7; no clear D. This CDR3 region has 11 residues. Germline CDR1 reads MNHEY; CDR2 reads SVGAGI. V was trimmed by 1 base and J by 7 bases, leaving 5 bases between them. The CDR3 DNA follows: TGTGCCAGCAGTTACTATGGGGAGCAGTACTTC. This gives the protein CASSYYGEQYF.